These 18 T cell receptor beta chains were sequenced from one sample in a study of T cell changes during pregnancy in multiple sclerosis (dated by TCRdb to between 2018 and 2021). Receptor libraries were prepared by the immunoSEQ multiplex PCR assay. The table was pulled from immuneACCESS by TCRdb, which kept in-frame rearrangements only. Such tables lose some clones; where checked, under half of the loss comes from unresolved V genes, and the rest has no known cause. The sample table contains over 45,000 clones; only one count was recorded for about 94% of them. About 3% of the sample lies in the top ten. The sample consisted of peripheral blood, taken in the third trimester of pregnancy. The source is a female donor in good health, enrolled as a control in a pregnancy study.

The DNA of the CDR3 is TGTGCCAGCAGCGTAGGGGGGACATCCCGAGGATACGAGCAGTACTTC. The encoded protein is CASSVGGTSRGYEQYF. The rearrangement joins TRBV9 to TRBJ2-7; a possible D gene is TRBD1 (6 bases). CDR3 length: 16 residues. CDR1 is SGDLS and CDR2 is YYNGEE in the germline V gene. Trimming pared 0 bases from V and 4 bases from J, leaving 17 bases between. Looking up the rest from reference TRBV9 and TRBJ2-7 gives the full variable domain: DSGVTQTPKHLITATGQRVTLRCSPRSGDLSVYWYQQSLDQGLQFLIQYYNGEERAKGNILERFSAQQFPDLHSELNLSSLELGDSALYFCASSVGGTSRGYEQYFGPGTRLTVT.

This chain connects TRBV4-3 to TRBJ1-5, with D tentatively TRBD1 (5 bases). From germline, CDR1 is LGHNA and CDR2 YSLEER. Trimming took 0 bases from V and 3 from J, leaving 12 bases between them. The CDR3 length is 16 residues. The CDR3 protein is CASSQEWGRANQPQHF. The CDR3 DNA follows: TGCGCCAGCAGCCAAGAGTGGGGCAGGGCCAATCAGCCCCAGCATTTT.

V gene TRBV7-9 combines with J gene TRBJ2-7; no clear D gene. Germline V lookup: CDR1 SEHNR, CDR2 FQNEAQ (reference sequence). This CDR3 contains 12 residues. V lost 4 bases to trimming and J lost 2 bases, with 6 bases between them. CDR3 amino acids: CASSSTTYEQYF. The CDR3 DNA follows: TGTGCCAGCAGCTCTACTACCTACGAGCAGTACTTC.

This clone was recorded only once. The rearrangement joins TRBV7-9 to TRBJ2-7; TRBD2 matches 11 bases. V lost 1 base and J lost 7; bases outside the gene matches: 12. Germline CDR1 reads SEHNR; CDR2 reads FQNEAQ (reference sequence). The CDR3 sequence is 17 residues long. The DNA for the CDR3 is TGTGCCAGCAGCTTAGACCTCCTAGCGGGGGGCCCGTGGGAGCAGTACTTC. Its translation: CASSLDLLAGGPWEQYF.

This clone was detected only a few times. This chain connects TRBV7-9 to TRBJ1-1; 8 nucleotides agree with TRBD1. The ends lost 5 bases at V and 8 bases at J; junction bases unmatched: 7. The CDR3 totals 13 residues. From germline, CDR1 is SEHNR and CDR2 FQNEAQ (reference sequence). CDR3 amino acids: CASSRSGGEEAFF. CDR3 in DNA: TGTGCCAGCAGCCGTTCAGGGGGCGAAGAAGCTTTCTTT.

J is TRBJ2-7 and V is TRBV9, with 9 bases matching TRBD1. Unmatched junction bases numbered 6, after V lost 3 bases and J lost 5 bases. Per the germline V gene, CDR1 is SGDLS and CDR2 is YYNGEE. The CDR3 has 14 residues. For the CDR3, the DNA is TGTGCCAGCAGCGCGACAGGGGGAGTGCACGAGCAGTACTTC. The encoded protein is CASSATGGVHEQYF.

V gene TRBV10-3 combines with J gene TRBJ2-7, with TRBD1 matching over 10 bases. CDR1 is ENHRY and CDR2 is SYGVKD in the germline V gene. CDR3 length equals 14 residues. Trimming at V came to 4 bases and at J to 2 bases, leaving 2 bases not matched to a gene. The CDR3, as DNA: TGTGCCATCAGTGGGGGGACAGGGGCCTACGAGCAGTACTTC. This gives the protein CAISGGTGAYEQYF.

In its sample, this clone was seen a few times. The chain uses TRBV7-2 and TRBJ1-2; D is uncertain. Germline V gives CDR1 SGHTA, CDR2 FQGNSA. The CDR3 runs 11 residues. The V gene lost 5 bases and the J gene lost 10 bases, with 11 bases spanning the gap. CDR3 sequence (DNA): TGTGCCAGCAGCCTCCTAGGTGTCTACACCTTC. Translated, it gives CASSLLGVYTF. The full variable domain, completed using reference TRBV7-2 and TRBJ1-2, is GAGVSQSPSNKVTEKGKDVELRCDPISGHTALYWYRQSLGQGLEFLIYFQGNSAPDKSGLPSDRFSAERTGGSVSTLTIQRTQQEDSAVYLCASSLLGVYTFGSGTRLTVV.

The J gene is TRBJ2-1, the V gene TRBV6-5; 11 bases agree with TRBD2. This CDR3 is built from 14 residues. CDR1 MNHEY and CDR2 SVGAGI come from the germline V gene. Trimming cost V 5 bases and J 6 bases; bases outside gene matches: 3. The CDR3 protein is CASSRGLAANEQFF. The CDR3 region has the DNA TGTGCCAGCAGTCGGGGACTAGCGGCCAATGAGCAGTTCTTC.

CDR3 sequence reads: CASSPREGTQYF. CDR3 DNA: TGTGCCAGTAGTCCAAGGGAGGGTACGCAGTATTTT. This sequence joins TRBV19 and TRBJ2-3; 7 bases map to TRBD2. V dropped 5 bases and J dropped 8; count of bases not matched to a gene: 4. CDR1 and CDR2 from the germline V gene are LNHDA and SQIVND (reference sequence). The length of the CDR3 is 12 residues.

V usage is TRBV27 and J usage is TRBJ2-5; D is possibly TRBD1 or TRBD2 (7 bases each). Germline V lookup: CDR1 MNHEY, CDR2 SMNVEV (reference sequence). The CDR3 contains 11 residues. Trimming stripped 10 bases from V and 4 bases from J, with 10 bases between. The CDR3: CATRGGETQYF. The DNA of the CDR3 is TGTGCCACCAGGGGGGGAGAGACCCAGTACTTC.

The V and J genes are TRBV19 and TRBJ1-1; TRBD1 aligns across 10 bases. The CDR3 runs 18 residues. Germline CDR1 is LNHDA and CDR2 is SQIVND (reference sequence). V shed 5 bases and J 1 base; nucleotides not matched to a gene: 13. CDR3 residues: CASSGYTGTGAKNTEAFF. The CDR3 coding sequence is TGTGCCAGTAGTGGTTATACCGGGACAGGGGCGAAGAACACTGAAGCTTTCTTT.

The rearrangement uses TRBV6-1 and TRBJ2-5; 12 positions match TRBD2. The V gene end was trimmed by 1 base and the J gene end by 3 bases; junction bases not matched to a gene: 9. The CDR3 has 18 amino acids. Per germline, CDR1 MNHNS and CDR2 SASEGT. This CDR3 reads CASSEVLAGGRVKETQYF. The CDR3 region has the DNA TGTGCCAGCAGTGAAGTCCTAGCGGGAGGGAGGGTTAAAGAGACCCAGTACTTC.

The chain links TRBV4-2 to TRBJ2-5; the match to TRBD2 covers 7 bases. V lost 0 bases to trimming and J lost 9 bases; unmatched junction nucleotides: 7. The CDR3 contains 14 residues. Per the germline V gene, CDR1 is LGHNA and CDR2 is YNFKEQ. This CDR3 reads CASSQERERMPQYF. CDR3 nucleotides: TGTGCCAGCAGCCAAGAGCGGGAGCGGATGCCCCAGTACTTC.

The genes are TRBV9 and TRBJ2-7; TRBD1 matches 10 bases. CDR3 length equals 15 residues. J gave up 5 bases and V 0 bases, and 5 bases lay outside the gene matches. Germline V CDR1 and CDR2: SGDLS, YYNGEE. The CDR3, as DNA: TGTGCCAGCAGCGTAGGTGACAGGGGGCGCGACGAGCAGTACTTC. Residues: CASSVGDRGRDEQYF. Full variable domain (missing parts from reference TRBV9 and TRBJ2-7): DSGVTQTPKHLITATGQRVTLRCSPRSGDLSVYWYQQSLDQGLQFLIQYYNGEERAKGNILERFSAQQFPDLHSELNLSSLELGDSALYFCASSVGDRGRDEQYFGPGTRLTVT.

This chain links TRBV18 with TRBJ1-2; 7 bases agree with TRBD1. Per the germline V gene, CDR1 is KGHSH and CDR2 is LQKENI. This CDR3 is built from 13 residues. The J segment lost 8 bases and the V segment lost 6 bases, leaving 9 bases of the junction unmatched. The CDR3 region is CASSLQGVKGYTF. The CDR3 DNA is TGTGCCAGCTCCCTGCAGGGGGTGAAGGGCTACACCTTC. Full variable domain (outside the CDR3, taken from reference TRBV18 and TRBJ1-2): NAGVMQNPRHLVRRRGQEARLRCSPMKGHSHVYWYRQLPEEGLKFMVYLQKENIIDESGMPKERFSAEFPKEGPSILRIQQVVRGDSAAYFCASSLQGVKGYTFGSGTRLTVV.

The V gene is TRBV5-4, the J gene TRBJ1-2; tentative D call: TRBD1 (5 bases). CDR1 SGHNT and CDR2 YYREEE come from the germline V gene (reference sequence). This CDR3 comprises 15 residues. Trimming removed 6 bases from V and 4 bases from J, with 19 bases in between. The CDR3 bases are TGTGCCAGCACCCCGGGGGGGGAAAAAAGCTATGGCTACACCTTC. Translating it yields CASTPGGEKSYGYTF.

The chain recombines TRBV27 with TRBJ2-7; possible D gene TRBD1, 6 bases. Trimming cost V 2 bases and J 3 bases, with 20 bases left between them. The CDR3 spans 17 residues. The germline gives CDR1 MNHEY, CDR2 SMNVEV (reference sequence). CDR3 nucleotide sequence: TGTGCCAGCAGTTTAGATTCCCCAGGACAGTTCCACTACGAGCAGTACTTC. Protein product: CASSLDSPGQFHYEQYF.